This T cell receptor beta chain was obtained from a study of post-analysis software for immune sequencing data (dated by TCRdb to 2015 to 2017). Describing the broader study: The recorded disease courses included relapsing-remitting, secondary progressive and progressive-relapsing multiple sclerosis, and some patients had no subtype annotation. The patient repertoires were set against eleven to twelve previously published healthy control repertoires from donors whose ages ranged from about 6 to 25 years. A subset of samples was prepared in parallel using single-end sample barcoding, then pooled and co-amplified after Illumina adapter ligation.

Notes on this clonotype: Its antigen has not been determined. No much larger clone is present one base from it, and per-base qualities are unavailable.

To demonstrate the VDJtools post-analysis software, TCR beta repertoires were profiled from the peripheral blood of about 14 young patients with multiple sclerosis. The multiple sclerosis patients were children and adolescents between roughly 6 and 17 years of age. Libraries were prepared through PCR. Sequencing used an Illumina HiSeq 2500. To reduce PCR and sequencing biases, unique molecular identifiers were built into the TCR beta cDNA libraries. Approximately 500,000 cDNA molecules were obtained for every 1 to 10 million input T cells, so each molecule roughly corresponded to one T cell. The patient libraries were prepared and sequenced with the same protocol used for the earlier healthy control dataset. Samples belonging to the same batch were prepared together, multiplexed and sequenced on a shared HiSeq lane. The study's own analysis went as follows. MIGEC was used to process the raw barcoded reads, and molecular identifier groups with only a single read were discarded before consensus assembly and CDR3 extraction. VDJtools was used for post-analysis of the clonotype tables, and diversity was normalized by down-sampling every dataset to the size of the smallest sample. To correct batch-related cross-sample contamination, repertoire overlap clustering matched CDR3 amino acid sequences but not nucleotide sequences. TCRdb's own reprocessing of the public reads used fastp at Q25 and MiXCR and kept productive beta chains. Entries are consolidated by CDR3 protein sequence, retaining the most common genes and DNA. The V and J calls and clone size are TCRdb's, not the authors'. Across this sample there are roughly 700,000 distinct CDR3 sequences, with 25% to 30% seen only once. The ten top clones hold 0.5% to 0.6% of the sample.

Here is what the overall study found, with its caveats: When samples were clustered directly using the F measure, samples prepared in the same batch co-clustered strongly, which prompted a batch-effect correction. Multiple sclerosis patients had significantly lower normalized Chao1 diversity than controls, a result that suggests substantial peripheral T-cell clonal expansion. Patients showed significantly higher frequencies than controls for 4 or 5 TRBV segments, among them TRBV5-6, TRBV5-1 and TRBV20-1. The control group was slightly older than the multiple sclerosis patient group.

The CDR3 sequence holds 12 residues, the cysteine and phenylalanine included. The entry retains the CDR3 DNA only, 36 bases that are in frame from base 1. V and J lose 6 bases and 2 bases, and a span of 11 bases separates them. The germline V gene (reference sequence) sets CDR1 to DFQATT and CDR2 to SNEGSKA. Specimen: blood. The rearranged chain carries TRBV20-1 and TRBJ2-7, and perhaps TRBD1 as D gene, on 5 matching bases. This TCR came from a girl aged 5 to 17 with multiple sclerosis. CDR3 region: CSAEAGTYEQYF. The sequenced DNA: TGCAGTGCAGAGGCAGGGACCTACGAGCAGTACTTC.